The 24 T cell receptor beta chains reported below all come from one sample, sequenced in a study of blood T cell repertoires in COVID-19. Repertoires were generated with immunoSEQ multiplex PCR, while TCRdb's copy carries only in-frame clones and drops some. The sample carries 250,000 to 300,000 clones, around 90% recorded once. Sequencing was performed on peripheral blood. The receptors originated from a woman in her forties or fifties who had recovered from COVID-19.

The genes are TRBV24-1 and TRBJ1-2; perhaps TRBD1 as D (6 bases). Germline CDR1 reads KGHDR; CDR2 reads SFDVKD. Trimming cost V 12 bases and J 3 bases, with 22 bases left between them. This CDR3 has 15 residues. The CDR3 reads CAPSLGSSGDYGYTF. In DNA form, the CDR3 reads TGTGCCCCCTCTTTGGGTTCCTCAGGGGACTATGGCTACACCTTC.

The chain joins TRBV6-2 or TRBV6-3 to TRBJ2-5; 8 nucleotides align to TRBD2. The germline V gene has CDR1 MNHEY and CDR2 SVGEGT. V shed 6 bases, J shed 1 base, and the junction held 7 bases outside the gene matches. The CDR3 extends over 15 amino acids. The CDR3: CASSPAGAGQETQYF. The CDR3 DNA reads TGTGCCAGCAGCCCAGCGGGGGCCGGCCAAGAGACCCAGTACTTC.

This sequence joins TRBV19 and TRBJ1-5, with unresolved D. Germline V gives CDR1 LNHDA, CDR2 SQIVND (reference sequence). V lost 1 base to trimming and J lost 11 bases, with 12 bases between them. This CDR3 has 13 residues. CDR3 sequence reads: CASSIGTVPSQHF. CDR3 sequence (DNA): TGTGCCAGTAGTATAGGAACGGTCCCGTCCCAGCATTTT.

This sequence joins TRBV9 and TRBJ2-7, with a weak D call TRBD1 (5 bases). V was shortened by 3 bases and J by 6 bases, with 10 bases between the two germline ends. There are 12 residues in the CDR3. The V gene's germline CDR1 is SGDLS and CDR2 YYNGEE. The CDR3 reads CASSAGHGEQYF. CDR3 nucleotides: TGTGCCAGCAGCGCCGGACACGGCGAGCAGTACTTC.

The chain couples TRBV13 to TRBJ2-3, with 10 bases fitting TRBD1. The CDR3 consists of 17 residues. V trimming: 4 bases; J trimming: 2 bases; junction bases outside the gene matches: 9. In germline, CDR1 is PRHDT, CDR2 FYEKMQ (reference sequence). Here the CDR3 DNA reads TGTGCCAGCAGCTCGTTTGGGGACAGGGGAACCACAGATACGCAGTATTTT. Residues: CASSSFGDRGTTDTQYF.

J is TRBJ1-3 and V is TRBV11-2; D unclear. This CDR3 is built from 15 residues. Trimming stripped 6 bases from V and 0 bases from J, with 12 bases between. Germline V CDR1 and CDR2: SGHAT, FQNNGV. The CDR3 loop is CASSAGLGSGNTIYF. The CDR3 DNA sequence: TGTGCCAGCAGTGCCGGGTTGGGCTCTGGAAACACCATATATTTT. Combining the CDR3 with reference TRBV11-2 and TRBJ1-3 gives the whole variable domain EAGVAQSPRYKIIEKRQSVAFWCNPISGHATLYWYQQILGQGPKLLIQFQNNGVVDDSQLPKDRFSAERLKGVDSTLKIQPAKLEDSAVYLCASSAGLGSGNTIYFGEGSWLTVV.

V is TRBV19 and J is TRBJ2-4; D possibly corresponds to TRBD1 (6 bases). The CDR3 is 17 residues long. Germline V gene sequence: CDR1 LNHDA, CDR2 SQIVND (reference sequence). V lost 1 base, J lost 5 bases, and 18 bases lay in between. This CDR3 is CASSIAGHPRSQNIQYF. The CDR3 DNA sequence: TGTGCCAGTAGTATAGCGGGACACCCTCGAAGCCAAAACATTCAGTACTTC. The entire variable domain, with the rest obtained from reference TRBV19 and TRBJ2-4, is as follows: DGGITQSPKYLFRKEGQNVTLSCEQNLNHDAMYWYRQDPGQGLRLIYYSQIVNDFQKGDIAEGYSVSREKKESFPLTVTSAQKNPTAFYLCASSIAGHPRSQNIQYFGAGTRLSVL.

This clone was seen a handful of times. V is TRBV6-5 and J is TRBJ1-2; 8 nucleotides line up with TRBD1. The CDR3 contains 11 residues. The germline V gene has CDR1 MNHEY and CDR2 SVGAGI. V was clipped by 6 bases and J by 7 bases; unmatched bases: 1. The DNA of the CDR3 is TGTGCCAGCAGAGGACAGGGTGGCTACACCTTC. It encodes CASRGQGGYTF.

The gene calls are TRBV18 and TRBJ2-2, with D perhaps TRBD2 (5 bases). The CDR3 consists of 15 residues. The V end lost 5 bases, the J end lost 3 bases, and 13 bases lay between the germline ends. The germline gives CDR1 KGHSH, CDR2 LQKENI. The CDR3 spells CASSDAAGYTGELFF. The CDR3 nucleotides read TGTGCCAGCTCAGACGCCGCGGGCTACACCGGGGAGCTGTTTTTT.

The CDR3 DNA follows: TGTGCCAGCAGGACCCGCCGGGACAGGGGTTCGTACTTC. Protein product: CASRTRRDRGSYF. The rearrangement joins TRBV28 to TRBJ2-7; TRBD1 agrees at 10 bases. From germline, CDR1 is MDHEN and CDR2 SYDVKM. The length of the CDR3 is 13 residues. With 6 bases clipped from V and 12 bases from J, the junction kept 11 bases outside the gene matches.

The V call is TRBV6-6, the J call TRBJ2-2; D possibly corresponds to TRBD1 (5 bases). The CDR3 extends over 15 amino acids. Trimming stripped 5 bases from V and 7 bases from J, with 17 bases between. Germline V CDR1 and CDR2: MNHNY, SVGAGI (reference sequence). CDR3 coding DNA: TGTGCCAGCAGTGCCCGTTCAGGGCGGAGCGGGGAGCTGTTTTTT. Translation gives CASSARSGRSGELFF.

The rearrangement joins TRBV5-1 to TRBJ1-1, with D maybe TRBD1 (5 bases). CDR1 is SGHRS and CDR2 is YFSETQ in the germline V gene. The V end lost 0 bases, the J end lost 4 bases, and 10 bases lay between the germline ends. The CDR3 has 14 amino acids. The CDR3, as DNA: TGCGCCAGCAGCTTGGGCGGGGCGAGCACTGAAGCTTTCTTT. Residues: CASSLGGASTEAFF.

The J gene is TRBJ1-2, the V gene TRBV30; possibly TRBD1 for D (5 bases). CDR1 is GTSNPN and CDR2 is SVGIG in the germline V gene (reference sequence). The CDR3 extends over 13 amino acids. Trimming stripped 3 bases from V and 6 bases from J, with 14 bases between. CDR3 residues: CAWRMGRGHGYTF. The CDR3 DNA reads TGTGCCTGGAGGATGGGAAGGGGTCATGGCTACACCTTC.

The chain carries TRBV20-1 and TRBJ2-2; 14 bases line up with TRBD2. Germline trimming cut 3 bases from V and 3 bases from J; bases unmatched to any gene: 6. The CDR3 extends over 17 amino acids. Germline V lookup: CDR1 DFQATT, CDR2 SNEGSKA (reference sequence). Here the CDR3 reads CSASGWTSGGHTGELFF. As DNA, the CDR3 is TGCAGTGCTAGTGGATGGACTAGCGGGGGGCACACCGGGGAGCTGTTTTTT.

V gene TRBV7-8 combines with J gene TRBJ2-7, with 8 bases that match TRBD1. The J segment lost 1 base and the V segment lost 2 bases, leaving 7 bases of the junction unmatched. The germline V gene encodes CDR1 SGHVS and CDR2 FQNEAQ. The CDR3 is 16 residues long. The CDR3 DNA is TGTGCCAGCAGCTTATTCGACAGGGGTCCATCCTACGAGCAGTACTTC. Protein sequence: CASSLFDRGPSYEQYF.

The chain combines TRBV30 with TRBJ1-6; TRBD1 agrees at 9 bases. Germline CDR1 reads GTSNPN; CDR2 reads SVGIG (reference sequence). The J segment lost 7 bases and the V segment lost 4 bases, leaving 17 bases of the junction unmatched. The CDR3 consists of 18 residues. The CDR3 loop reads CAWIQGQGVGRANSPLHF. CDR3 sequence (DNA): TGTGCCTGGATACAGGGACAGGGTGTTGGTCGGGCGAATTCACCCCTCCACTTT.

This chain's CDR3 is CASSRDRATGANVLTF. For the CDR3, the DNA is TGTGCCAGCTCAAGGGACAGGGCAACTGGGGCCAACGTCCTGACTTTC. V is TRBV18 and J is TRBJ2-6; 9 bases line up with TRBD1. J was trimmed by 2 bases and V by 5 bases; bases with no gene match: 4. CDR3 length equals 16 residues. Germline CDR1 and CDR2: KGHSH and LQKENI.

This clone has just one count. The rearrangement links TRBV10-3 to TRBJ2-1, with 10 positions matching TRBD2. Germline CDR1 ENHRY, CDR2 SYGVKD. This CDR3 spans 13 amino acids. V dropped 6 bases and J dropped 7; count of bases not matched to a gene: 3. The CDR3 nucleotides are TGTGCCATCAGACCTAGCGGGAGTAATGAGCAGTTCTTC. Its translation: CAIRPSGSNEQFF.

The chain links TRBV30 to TRBJ1-5, with D perhaps matching TRBD1 (6 bases). CDR1 and CDR2 from the germline V gene are GTSNPN and SVGIG (reference sequence). The CDR3 loop spans 14 amino acids. With 0 bases removed from V and 5 bases from J, the gap between germline ends came to 11 bases. CDR3 protein: CAWSVGRGDQPQHF. The CDR3 DNA is TGTGCCTGGAGTGTAGGCAGGGGAGATCAGCCCCAGCATTTT.

Written as DNA, the CDR3 is TGTGCCAGCAGCGTAGAGATAGCCGGGACAGATACGCAGTATTTT. Translating gives CASSVEIAGTDTQYF. The genes are TRBV9 and TRBJ2-3; the D is unclear. Trimming removed 0 bases at V and 3 bases at J, with 11 bases between. CDR3 length: 15 residues. Per the germline V gene, CDR1 is SGDLS and CDR2 is YYNGEE.

J is TRBJ2-3 and V is TRBV27; 9 positions match TRBD2. The CDR3 covers 15 residues. The V gene end was trimmed by 3 bases and the J gene end by 2 bases; junction bases not matched to a gene: 3. Germline V lookup: CDR1 MNHEY, CDR2 SMNVEV (reference sequence). The CDR3 DNA reads TGTGCCAGCAGTTTCCTAGCGGGATACACAGATACGCAGTATTTT. Protein sequence: CASSFLAGYTDTQYF.

The chain links TRBV5-5 to TRBJ2-5, with D possibly being TRBD1 (6 bases). The germline CDR1 and CDR2 sequences are SGHKS and YYEKEE (reference sequence). The CDR3 contains 14 residues. V was trimmed by 2 bases and J by 3 bases, leaving 11 bases between them. For the CDR3, the DNA is TGTGCCAGCAGCTTAAGGTACAGGGAAGAGACCCAGTACTTC. Encoded protein: CASSLRYREETQYF.

The chain uses TRBV6-2 or TRBV6-3 and TRBJ1-2; 7 nucleotides agree with TRBD1. The V gene end was trimmed by 5 bases and the J gene end by 2 bases; junction bases not matched to a gene: 5. Germline V gives CDR1 MNHEY, CDR2 SVGEGT. The CDR3 contains 14 residues. As DNA, the CDR3 is TGTGCCAGCAGTGACAGGGCCCACAACTATGGCTACACCTTC. Encoded protein: CASSDRAHNYGYTF.

This clone was observed once. The chain recombines TRBV30 with TRBJ2-1, with TRBD2 identical over 11 bases. V dropped 0 bases and J dropped 8; count of bases not matched to a gene: 9. The CDR3 is 16 residues long. Germline V lookup: CDR1 GTSNPN, CDR2 SVGIG (reference sequence). The DNA of the CDR3 is TGTGCCTGGAGTGTATACCGGACTAGCGGGTCGGATGAGCAGTTCTTC. Protein product: CAWSVYRTSGSDEQFF.